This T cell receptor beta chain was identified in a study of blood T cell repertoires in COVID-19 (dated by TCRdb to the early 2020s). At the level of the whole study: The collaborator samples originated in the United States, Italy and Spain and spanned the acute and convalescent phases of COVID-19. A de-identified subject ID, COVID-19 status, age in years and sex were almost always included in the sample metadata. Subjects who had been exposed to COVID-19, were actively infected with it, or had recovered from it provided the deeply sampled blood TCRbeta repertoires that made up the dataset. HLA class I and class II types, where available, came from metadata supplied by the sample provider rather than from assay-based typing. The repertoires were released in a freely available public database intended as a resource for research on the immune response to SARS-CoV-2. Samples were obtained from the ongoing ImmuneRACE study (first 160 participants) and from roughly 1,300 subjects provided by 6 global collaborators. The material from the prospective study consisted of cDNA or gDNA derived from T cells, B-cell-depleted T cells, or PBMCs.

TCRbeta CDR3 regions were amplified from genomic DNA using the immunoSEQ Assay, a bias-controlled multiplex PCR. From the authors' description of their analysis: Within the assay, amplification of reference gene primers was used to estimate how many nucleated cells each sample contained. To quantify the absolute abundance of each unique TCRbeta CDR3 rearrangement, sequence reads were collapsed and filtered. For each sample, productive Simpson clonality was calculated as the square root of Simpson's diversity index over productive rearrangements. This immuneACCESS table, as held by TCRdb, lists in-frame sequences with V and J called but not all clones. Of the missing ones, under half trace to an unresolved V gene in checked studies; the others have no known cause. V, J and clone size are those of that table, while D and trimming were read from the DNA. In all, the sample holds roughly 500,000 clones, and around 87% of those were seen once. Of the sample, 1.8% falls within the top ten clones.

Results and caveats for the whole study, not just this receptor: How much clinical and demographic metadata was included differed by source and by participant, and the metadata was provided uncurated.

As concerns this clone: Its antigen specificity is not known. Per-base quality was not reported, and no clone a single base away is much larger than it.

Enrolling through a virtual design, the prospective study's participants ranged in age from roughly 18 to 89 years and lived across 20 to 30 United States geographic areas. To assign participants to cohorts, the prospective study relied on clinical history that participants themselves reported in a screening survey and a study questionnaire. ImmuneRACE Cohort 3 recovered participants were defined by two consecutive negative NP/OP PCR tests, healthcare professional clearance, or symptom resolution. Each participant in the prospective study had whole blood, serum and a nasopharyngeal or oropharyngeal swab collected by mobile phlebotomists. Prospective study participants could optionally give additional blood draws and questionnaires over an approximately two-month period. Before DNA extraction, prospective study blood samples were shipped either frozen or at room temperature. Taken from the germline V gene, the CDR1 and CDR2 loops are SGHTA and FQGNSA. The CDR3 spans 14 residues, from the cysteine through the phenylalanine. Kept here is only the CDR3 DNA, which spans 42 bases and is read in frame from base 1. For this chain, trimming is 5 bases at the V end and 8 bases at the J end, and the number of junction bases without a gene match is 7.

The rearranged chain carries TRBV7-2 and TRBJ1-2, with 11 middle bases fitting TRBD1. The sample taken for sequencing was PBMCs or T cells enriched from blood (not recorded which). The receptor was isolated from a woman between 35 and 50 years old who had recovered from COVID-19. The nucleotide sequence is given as TGTGCCAGCAGCCCGGGGACAGGGGGAAACGGCTACACCTTC. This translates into CASSPGTGGNGYTF.